These 13 T cell receptor beta chains were sequenced from one sample in a study of T-cell memory formation after mild COVID-19. MiXCR, applied by TCRdb to the 5' RACE reads, yields one record per CDR3 protein. The sample shows over 30,000 distinct CDR3 sequences, approximately 10% of them seen only once. The sequenced sample consisted of PBMCs or a T cell subset sorted from them (not recorded which). The receptors were gathered from a young man who had mild COVID-19 (a few samples of this study predate the infection). Cell type and time point are not known.

Only a few counts were recorded for this clonotype. The chain recombines TRBV24-1 with TRBJ2-5; 8 nucleotides match TRBD1. Germline assignment: CDR1 KGHDR and CDR2 SFDVKD. The CDR3 has 15 amino acids. J lost 1 base, V lost 4 bases, and 4 bases had no gene match. CDR3 coding DNA: TGTGCCACCAGTGAAGGCAGGGGGCTCCAAGAGACCCAGTACTTC. Translated: CATSEGRGLQETQYF.

Many counts were recorded for this clonotype. The chain joins TRBV4-3 to TRBJ2-7, with unresolved D. V was trimmed by 0 bases and J by 3 bases, leaving 9 bases between them. CDR1 is LGHNA and CDR2 is YSLEER in the germline V gene. The CDR3 is made up of 14 amino acids. The CDR3 loop is CASSQDPTGYEQYF. DNA for the CDR3: TGCGCCAGCAGCCAAGACCCCACGGGCTACGAGCAGTACTTC.

The CDR3 sequence is CAISGARTGVNSPLHF. Written as DNA, the CDR3 is TGTGCCATCAGTGGGGCCCGGACAGGGGTTAATTCACCCCTCCACTTT. This rearrangement joins TRBV10-3 to TRBJ1-6; 9 bases fit TRBD1. Unmatched junction bases numbered 7, after V lost 4 bases and J lost 6 bases. This CDR3 comprises 16 residues. The germline gives CDR1 ENHRY, CDR2 SYGVKD.

In its sample, this clonotype was seen many times. This rearrangement joins TRBV7-2 to TRBJ2-7; TRBD1 or TRBD2 may be the D gene (5 bases each). Trimming left V 1 base short and J 4 bases short, with 14 bases between. The CDR3 runs to 15 residues. Germline V lookup: CDR1 SGHTA, CDR2 FQGNSA. CDR3 coding DNA: TGTGCCAGCAGCTTAGTAGGGCAGGGAGAGTACGAGCAGTACGTC. Amino acids: CASSLVGQGEYEQYV.

The chain employs TRBV18 and TRBJ2-7, with D unclear. The CDR3 sequence is 13 residues long. Trimming took 2 bases from V and 2 from J, leaving 7 bases between them. Germline CDR1 KGHSH, CDR2 LQKENI. CDR3 DNA: TGTGCCAGCTCACCAGGCACCGCCTACGAGCAGTACTTC. This gives the protein CASSPGTAYEQYF.

This chain links TRBV6-6 with TRBJ1-6, with D tentatively TRBD1 (5 bases). V was cut by 2 bases and J by 9 bases, with 11 bases left in between. The V gene's germline CDR1 is MNHNY and CDR2 SVGAGI (reference sequence). The CDR3 consists of 14 residues. The CDR3, as DNA: TGTGCCAGCAGTTACAGGGGTTTGGGTTCACCCCTCCACTTT. Protein product: CASSYRGLGSPLHF.

This clonotype was seen many times. This chain uses TRBV9 with TRBJ2-1; no clear D. Trimming removed 0 bases from V and 0 bases from J, with 7 bases in between. CDR3 length: 15 residues. Per the germline V gene, CDR1 is SGDLS and CDR2 is YYNGEE. CDR3 sequence (DNA): TGTGCCAGCAGCGTAGTGGGAAGCTCCTACAATGAGCAGTTCTTC. As protein: CASSVVGSSYNEQFF.

This clonotype was observed many times. The chain links TRBV5-1 to TRBJ2-1; D may match TRBD1 or TRBD2 (7 bases each). Deletions cut 2 bases from V and 7 bases from J, with 10 bases between. CDR3 size: 13 residues. In germline, CDR1 is SGHRS, CDR2 YFSETQ. CDR3 in amino acids: CASSFQGGNEQFF. CDR3 DNA sequence: TGCGCCAGCAGCTTCCAGGGGGGGAATGAGCAGTTCTTC.

This clonotype showed up many times. The rearrangement uses TRBV9 and TRBJ2-7; the match to TRBD1 covers 11 bases. V shed 0 bases, J shed 3 bases, and the junction held 5 bases outside the gene matches. The CDR3 has 16 residues. CDR1 and CDR2 from the germline V gene are SGDLS and YYNGEE. CDR3 protein: CASSVAGGQGDYEQYF. The CDR3 nucleotides are TGTGCCAGCAGCGTAGCTGGGGGACAGGGGGACTACGAGCAGTACTTC.

As regards this clonotype: A read error may account for a junction end that differs from germline. The gene calls are TRBV28 and TRBJ2-5; no clear D. This CDR3 has 9 amino acids. Germline V CDR1 and CDR2: MDHEN, SYDVKM. CDR3 protein: CATGRFPFF. Written as DNA, the CDR3 is TGTGCCACCGGACGGTTCCCTTTCTTC.

This clonotype was found a few times. The V gene is TRBV3-1, the J gene TRBJ1-2; D might be TRBD1 (5 bases). The CDR3 loop spans 12 amino acids. V dropped 4 bases and J dropped 8 bases, with 11 bases sitting between them. Germline assignment: CDR1 LGHDT and CDR2 YNNKEL (reference sequence). The CDR3 loop is CASSPTDRGYTF. Here the CDR3 DNA reads TGTGCCAGCAGCCCCACCGACAGAGGCTACACCTTC.

This clonotype was picked up many times. The chain couples TRBV5-5 to TRBJ2-5, with TRBD2 as a possible D gene (6 bases). This CDR3 comprises 13 residues. The V and J ends lost 5 bases and 5 bases respectively, with 13 bases between them. Germline V gives CDR1 SGHKS, CDR2 YYEKEE (reference sequence). CDR3 residues: CASRLTSWETQYF. The CDR3, as DNA: TGTGCCAGCAGGTTGACTAGTTGGGAGACCCAGTACTTC.

V and J are TRBV6-2 or TRBV6-3 and TRBJ1-4; D gene ambiguous. Per the germline V gene, CDR1 is MNHEY and CDR2 is SVGEGT. The CDR3 is 15 amino acids. The V gene lost 7 bases and the J gene lost 7 bases, with 19 bases spanning the gap. CDR3 bases: TGTGCCAGCACCCGTTCCGGTGAGGATGGTGAAAAACTGTTTTTT. Translating it yields CASTRSGEDGEKLFF.